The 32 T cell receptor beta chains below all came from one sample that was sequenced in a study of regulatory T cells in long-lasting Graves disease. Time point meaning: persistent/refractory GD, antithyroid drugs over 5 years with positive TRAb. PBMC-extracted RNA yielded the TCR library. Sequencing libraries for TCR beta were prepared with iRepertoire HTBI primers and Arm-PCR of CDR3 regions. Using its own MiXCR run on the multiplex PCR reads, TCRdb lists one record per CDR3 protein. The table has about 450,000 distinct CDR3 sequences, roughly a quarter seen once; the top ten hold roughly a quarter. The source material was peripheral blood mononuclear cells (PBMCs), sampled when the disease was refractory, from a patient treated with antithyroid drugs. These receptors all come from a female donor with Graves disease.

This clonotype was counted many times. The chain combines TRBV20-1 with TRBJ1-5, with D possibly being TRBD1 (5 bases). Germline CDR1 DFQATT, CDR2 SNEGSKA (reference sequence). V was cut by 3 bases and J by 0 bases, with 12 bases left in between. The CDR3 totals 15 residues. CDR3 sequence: CSASEAGDSNQPQHF. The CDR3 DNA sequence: TGCAGTGCTAGCGAGGCGGGGGATAGCAATCAGCCCCAGCATTTT.

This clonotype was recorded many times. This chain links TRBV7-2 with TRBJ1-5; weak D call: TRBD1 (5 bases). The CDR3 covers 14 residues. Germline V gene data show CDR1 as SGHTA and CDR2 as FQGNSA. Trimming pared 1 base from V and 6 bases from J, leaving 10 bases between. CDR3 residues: CASSLVSGGQPQHF. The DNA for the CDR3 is TGTGCCAGCAGCTTAGTTAGTGGGGGTCAGCCCCAGCATTTT. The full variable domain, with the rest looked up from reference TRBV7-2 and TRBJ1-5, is GAGVSQSPSNKVTEKGKDVELRCDPISGHTALYWYRQSLGQGLEFLIYFQGNSAPDKSGLPSDRFSAERTGGSVSTLTIQRTQQEDSAVYLCASSLVSGGQPQHFGDGTRLSIL.

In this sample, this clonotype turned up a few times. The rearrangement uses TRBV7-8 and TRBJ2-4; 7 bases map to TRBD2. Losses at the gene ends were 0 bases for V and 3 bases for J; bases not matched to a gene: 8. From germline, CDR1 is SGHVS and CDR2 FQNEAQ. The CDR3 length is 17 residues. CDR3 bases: TGTGCCAGCAGCTTAGCGCGGGCTAGCGGCTACAAAAACATTCAGTACTTC. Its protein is CASSLARASGYKNIQYF.

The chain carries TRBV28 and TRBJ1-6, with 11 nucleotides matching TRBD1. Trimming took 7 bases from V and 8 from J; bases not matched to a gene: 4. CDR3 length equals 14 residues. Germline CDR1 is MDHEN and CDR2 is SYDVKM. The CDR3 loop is CASTGQGAYSPLHF. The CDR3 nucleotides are TGTGCCAGCACCGGACAGGGGGCTTATTCACCCCTCCACTTT.

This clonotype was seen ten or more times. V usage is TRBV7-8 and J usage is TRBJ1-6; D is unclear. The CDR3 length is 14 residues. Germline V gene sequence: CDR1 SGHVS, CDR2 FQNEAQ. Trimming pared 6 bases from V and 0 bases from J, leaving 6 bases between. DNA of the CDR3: TGTGCCAGCAGACAGAGCTCCTATAATTCACCCCTCCACTTT. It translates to CASRQSSYNSPLHF.

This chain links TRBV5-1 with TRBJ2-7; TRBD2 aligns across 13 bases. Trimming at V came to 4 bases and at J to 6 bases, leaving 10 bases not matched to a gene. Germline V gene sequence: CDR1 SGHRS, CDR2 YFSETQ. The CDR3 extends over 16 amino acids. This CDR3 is CASSTGGLAGAGEQYF. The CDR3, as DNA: TGCGCCAGCAGCACAGGAGGACTAGCGGGAGCCGGCGAGCAGTACTTC.

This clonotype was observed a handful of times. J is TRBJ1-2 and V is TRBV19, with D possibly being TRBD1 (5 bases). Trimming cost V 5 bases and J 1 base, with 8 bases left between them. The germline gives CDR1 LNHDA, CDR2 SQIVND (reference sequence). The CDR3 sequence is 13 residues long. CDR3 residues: CASSDSNNYGYTF. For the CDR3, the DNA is TGTGCCAGTAGTGACAGTAATAACTATGGCTACACCTTC. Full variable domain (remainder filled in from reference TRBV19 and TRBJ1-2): DGGITQSPKYLFRKEGQNVTLSCEQNLNHDAMYWYRQDPGQGLRLIYYSQIVNDFQKGDIAEGYSVSREKKESFPLTVTSAQKNPTAFYLCASSDSNNYGYTFGSGTRLTVV.

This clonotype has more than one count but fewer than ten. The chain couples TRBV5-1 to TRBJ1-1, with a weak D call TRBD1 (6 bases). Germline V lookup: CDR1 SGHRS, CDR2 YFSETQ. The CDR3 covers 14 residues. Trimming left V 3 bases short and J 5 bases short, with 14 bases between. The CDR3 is CASSSQGMGTEAFF. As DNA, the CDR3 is TGCGCCAGCAGCTCACAGGGTATGGGGACTGAAGCTTTCTTT.

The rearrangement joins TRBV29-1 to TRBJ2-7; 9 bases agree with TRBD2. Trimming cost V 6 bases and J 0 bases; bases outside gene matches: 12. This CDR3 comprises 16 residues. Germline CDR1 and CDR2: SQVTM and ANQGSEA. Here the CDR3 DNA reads TGCAGCGTGCGAAGGGGGGGGACTAGCAGCTCCTACGAGCAGTACTTC. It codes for CSVRRGGTSSSYEQYF.

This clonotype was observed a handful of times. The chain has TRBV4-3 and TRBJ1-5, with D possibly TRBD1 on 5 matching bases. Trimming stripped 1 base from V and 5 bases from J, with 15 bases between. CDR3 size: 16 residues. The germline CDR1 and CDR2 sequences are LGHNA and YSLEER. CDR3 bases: TGCGCCAGCAGCCAAGGGGTCCGGGACGGGTATCAGCCCCAGCATTTT. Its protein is CASSQGVRDGYQPQHF.

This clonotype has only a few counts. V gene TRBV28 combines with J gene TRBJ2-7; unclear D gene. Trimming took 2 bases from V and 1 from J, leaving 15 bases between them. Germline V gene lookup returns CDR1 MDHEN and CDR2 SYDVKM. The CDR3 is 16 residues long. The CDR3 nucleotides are TGTGCCAGCAGTTTACAGGTGACAATTGGGTCCTACGAGCAGTACTTC. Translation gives CASSLQVTIGSYEQYF.

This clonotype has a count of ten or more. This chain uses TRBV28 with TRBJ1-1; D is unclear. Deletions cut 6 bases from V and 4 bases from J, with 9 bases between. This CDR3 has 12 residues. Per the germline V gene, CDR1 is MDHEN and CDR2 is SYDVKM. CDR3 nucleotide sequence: TGTGCCAGCAGCTTACTTGGCACTGAAGCTTTCTTT. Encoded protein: CASSLLGTEAFF.

CDR3 nucleotide sequence: TGTGCCAGCAGTTTATCCGACCTAATCGTGAACACTGAAGCTTTCTTT. Translating it yields CASSLSDLIVNTEAFF. This chain uses TRBV28 with TRBJ1-1; no clear D. V gave up 1 base and J gave up 0 bases, with 12 bases separating them. This CDR3 contains 16 residues. Germline CDR1 MDHEN, CDR2 SYDVKM. The full variable domain, its missing parts supplied by reference TRBV28 and TRBJ1-1, is DVKVTQSSRYLVKRTGEKVFLECVQDMDHENMFWYRQDPGLGLRLIYFSYDVKMKEKGDIPEGYSVSREKKERFSLILESASTNQTSMYLCASSLSDLIVNTEAFFGQGTRLTVV.

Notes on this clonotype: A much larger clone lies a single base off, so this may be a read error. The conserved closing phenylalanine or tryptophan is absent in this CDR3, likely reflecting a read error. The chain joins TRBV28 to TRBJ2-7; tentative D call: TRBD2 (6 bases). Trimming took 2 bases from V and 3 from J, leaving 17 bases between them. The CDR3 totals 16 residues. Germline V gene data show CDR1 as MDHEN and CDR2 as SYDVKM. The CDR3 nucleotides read TGTGCCAGCAGTTTACGATTTAGCGGAAAGGACTACGAGCAGTACCTC. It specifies CASSLRFSGKDYEQYL.

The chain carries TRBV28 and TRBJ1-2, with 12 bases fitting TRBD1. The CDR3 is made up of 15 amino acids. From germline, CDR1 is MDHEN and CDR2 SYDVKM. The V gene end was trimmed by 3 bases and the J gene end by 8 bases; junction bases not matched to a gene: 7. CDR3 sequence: CASSLGTGGEKGYTF. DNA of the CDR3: TGTGCCAGCAGTTTGGGGACAGGGGGCGAAAAGGGCTACACCTTC.

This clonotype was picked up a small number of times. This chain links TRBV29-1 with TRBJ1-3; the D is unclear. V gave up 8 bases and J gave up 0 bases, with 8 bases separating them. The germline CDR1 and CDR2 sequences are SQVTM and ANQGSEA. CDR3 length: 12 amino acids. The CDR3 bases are TGCAGCTTTACCGGCTCTGGAAACACCATATATTTT. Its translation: CSFTGSGNTIYF. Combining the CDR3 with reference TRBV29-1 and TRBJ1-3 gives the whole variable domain SAVISQKPSRDICQRGTSLTIQCQVDSQVTMMFWYRQQPGQSLTLIATANQGSEATYESGFVIDKFPISRPNLTFSTLTVSNMSPEDSSIYLCSFTGSGNTIYFGEGSWLTVV.

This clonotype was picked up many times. The CDR3 spells CASSYSTTAFF. In nucleotides, the CDR3 is TGTGCCAGCAGTTACTCGACAACAGCTTTCTTT. The chain employs TRBV6-2 or TRBV6-3 and TRBJ1-1; D remains unclear. Germline lookup yields CDR1 MNHEY and CDR2 SVGEGT. Trimming took 0 bases from V and 10 from J, leaving 6 bases between them. This CDR3 is 11 amino acids long.

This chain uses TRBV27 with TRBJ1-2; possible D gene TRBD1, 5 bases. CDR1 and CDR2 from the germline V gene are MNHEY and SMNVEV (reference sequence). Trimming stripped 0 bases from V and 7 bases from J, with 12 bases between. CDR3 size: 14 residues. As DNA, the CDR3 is TGTGCCAGCAGTTTATCCGGGGGGTTGCCTGGCTACACCTTC. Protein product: CASSLSGGLPGYTF.

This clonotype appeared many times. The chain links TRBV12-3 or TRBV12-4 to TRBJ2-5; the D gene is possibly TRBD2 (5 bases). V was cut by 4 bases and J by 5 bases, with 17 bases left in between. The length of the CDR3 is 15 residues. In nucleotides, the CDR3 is TGTGCCAGCAGTTCTCCCCGGGAAAGACGGGAGACCCAGTACTTC. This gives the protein CASSSPRERRETQYF.

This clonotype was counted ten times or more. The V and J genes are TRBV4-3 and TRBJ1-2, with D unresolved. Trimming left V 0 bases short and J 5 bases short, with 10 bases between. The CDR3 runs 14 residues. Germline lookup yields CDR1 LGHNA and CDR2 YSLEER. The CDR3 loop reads CASSQDLHSYGYTF. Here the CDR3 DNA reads TGCGCCAGCAGCCAAGATCTACACTCGTATGGCTACACCTTC.

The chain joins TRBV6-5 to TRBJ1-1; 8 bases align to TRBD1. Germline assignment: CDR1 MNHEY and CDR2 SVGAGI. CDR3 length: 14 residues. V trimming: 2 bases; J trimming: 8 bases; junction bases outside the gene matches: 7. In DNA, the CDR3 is TGTGCCAGCAGTTACCAGGGGGCAATGGCCGAAGCTTTCTTT. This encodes CASSYQGAMAEAFF.

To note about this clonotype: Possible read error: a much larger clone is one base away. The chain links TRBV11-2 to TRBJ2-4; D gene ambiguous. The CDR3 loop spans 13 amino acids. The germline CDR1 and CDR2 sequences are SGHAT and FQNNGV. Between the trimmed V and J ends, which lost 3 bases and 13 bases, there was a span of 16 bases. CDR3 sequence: CASSFGNREAQYF. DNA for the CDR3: TGTGCCAGCAGCTTTGGGAATCGAGAGGCCCAGTACTTC.

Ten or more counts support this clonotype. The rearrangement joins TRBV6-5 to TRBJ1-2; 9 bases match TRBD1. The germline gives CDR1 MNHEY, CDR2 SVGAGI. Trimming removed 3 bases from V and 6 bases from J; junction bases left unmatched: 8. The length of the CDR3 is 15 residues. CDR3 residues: CASSYSTGGVDGYTF. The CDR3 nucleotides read TGTGCCAGCAGTTATTCGACAGGGGGTGTGGATGGCTACACCTTC.

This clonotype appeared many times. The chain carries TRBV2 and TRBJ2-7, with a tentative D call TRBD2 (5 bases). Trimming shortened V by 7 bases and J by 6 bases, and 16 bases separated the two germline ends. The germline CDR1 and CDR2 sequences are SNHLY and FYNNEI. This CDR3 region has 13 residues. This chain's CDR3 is CASNLGSPGEQYF. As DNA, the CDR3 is TGTGCCAGCAACTTGGGGAGTCCCGGCGAGCAGTACTTC. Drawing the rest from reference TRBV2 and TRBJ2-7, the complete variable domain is EPEVTQTPSHQVTQMGQEVILRCVPISNHLYFYWYRQILGQKVEFLVSFYNNEISEKSEIFDDQFSVERPDGSNFTLKIRSTKLEDSAMYFCASNLGSPGEQYFGPGTRLTVT.

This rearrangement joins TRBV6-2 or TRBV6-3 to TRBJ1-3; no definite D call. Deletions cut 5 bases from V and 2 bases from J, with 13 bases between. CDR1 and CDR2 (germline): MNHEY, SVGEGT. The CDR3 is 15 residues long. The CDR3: CASSEEEGTGNTIYF. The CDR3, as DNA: TGTGCCAGCAGTGAAGAGGAAGGAACTGGAAACACCATATATTTT.

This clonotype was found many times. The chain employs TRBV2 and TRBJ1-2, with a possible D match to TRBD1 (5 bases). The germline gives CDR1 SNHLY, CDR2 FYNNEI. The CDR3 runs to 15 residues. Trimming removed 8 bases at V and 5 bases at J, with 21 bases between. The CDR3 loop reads CASLPGDPNLYGYTF. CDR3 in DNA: TGTGCCAGCCTTCCGGGGGACCCGAATTTGTATGGCTACACCTTC.

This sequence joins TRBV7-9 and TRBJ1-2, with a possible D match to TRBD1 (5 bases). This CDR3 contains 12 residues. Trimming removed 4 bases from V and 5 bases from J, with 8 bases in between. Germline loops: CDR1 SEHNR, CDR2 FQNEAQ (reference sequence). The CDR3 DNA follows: TGTGCCAGCAGCTCGACAGAGTATGGCTACACCTTC. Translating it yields CASSSTEYGYTF.

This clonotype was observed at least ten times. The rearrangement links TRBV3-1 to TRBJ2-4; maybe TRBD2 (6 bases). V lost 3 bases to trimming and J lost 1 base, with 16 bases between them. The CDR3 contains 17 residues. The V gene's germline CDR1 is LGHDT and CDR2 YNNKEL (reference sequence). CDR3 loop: CASSQAPAGGAKNIQYF. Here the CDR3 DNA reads TGTGCCAGCAGCCAGGCACCAGCGGGTGGGGCCAAAAACATTCAGTACTTC.

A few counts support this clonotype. This CDR3 reads CASSRLGEAGNTIYF. CDR3 nucleotide sequence: TGTGCCAGCAGTCGACTGGGAGAGGCTGGAAACACCATATATTTT. The chain is built from TRBV6-1 and TRBJ1-3; D gene ambiguous. From germline, CDR1 is MNHNS and CDR2 SASEGT. Trimming removed 5 bases from V and 2 bases from J, with 13 bases in between. This CDR3 has 15 amino acids.

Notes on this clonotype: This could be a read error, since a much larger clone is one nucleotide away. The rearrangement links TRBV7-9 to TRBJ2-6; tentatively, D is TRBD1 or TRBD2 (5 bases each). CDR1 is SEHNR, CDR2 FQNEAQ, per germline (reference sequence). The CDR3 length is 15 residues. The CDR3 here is CASSPGVSGANVLAF. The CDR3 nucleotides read TGTGCCAGCAGCCCCGGGGTGTCTGGGGCCAACGTCCTGGCTTTC.

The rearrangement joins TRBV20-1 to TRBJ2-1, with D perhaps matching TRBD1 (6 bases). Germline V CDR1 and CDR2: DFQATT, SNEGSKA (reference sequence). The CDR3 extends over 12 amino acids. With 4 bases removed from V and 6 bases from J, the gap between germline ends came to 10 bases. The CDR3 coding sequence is TGCAGTGCTACTAACAGGGCCAATGAGCAGTTCTTC. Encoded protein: CSATNRANEQFF.

The DNA of the CDR3 is TGTGCCAGCAGCCAGGGAAACAGGGGTCCCAAATATGGCTACACCTTC. This gives the protein CASSQGNRGPKYGYTF. The chain employs TRBV14 and TRBJ1-2; 7 bases map to TRBD1. This CDR3 has 16 residues. V lost 3 bases and J lost 5; bases outside the gene matches: 12. Germline lookup yields CDR1 SGHDN and CDR2 FVKESK.